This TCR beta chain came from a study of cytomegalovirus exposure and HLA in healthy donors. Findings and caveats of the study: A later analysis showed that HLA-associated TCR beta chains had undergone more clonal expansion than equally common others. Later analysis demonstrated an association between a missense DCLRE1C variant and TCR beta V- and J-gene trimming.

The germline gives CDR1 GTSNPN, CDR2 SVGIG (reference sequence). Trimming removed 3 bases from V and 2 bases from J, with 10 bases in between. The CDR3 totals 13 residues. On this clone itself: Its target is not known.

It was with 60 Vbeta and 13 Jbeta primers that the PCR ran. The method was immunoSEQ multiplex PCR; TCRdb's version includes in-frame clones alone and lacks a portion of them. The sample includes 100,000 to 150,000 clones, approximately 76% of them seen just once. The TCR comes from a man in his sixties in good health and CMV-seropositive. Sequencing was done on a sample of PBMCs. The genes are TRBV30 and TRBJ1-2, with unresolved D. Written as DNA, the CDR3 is TGTGCCTGGAGGCCCGGACTAAACTATGGCTACACCTTC. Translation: CAWRPGLNYGYTF.